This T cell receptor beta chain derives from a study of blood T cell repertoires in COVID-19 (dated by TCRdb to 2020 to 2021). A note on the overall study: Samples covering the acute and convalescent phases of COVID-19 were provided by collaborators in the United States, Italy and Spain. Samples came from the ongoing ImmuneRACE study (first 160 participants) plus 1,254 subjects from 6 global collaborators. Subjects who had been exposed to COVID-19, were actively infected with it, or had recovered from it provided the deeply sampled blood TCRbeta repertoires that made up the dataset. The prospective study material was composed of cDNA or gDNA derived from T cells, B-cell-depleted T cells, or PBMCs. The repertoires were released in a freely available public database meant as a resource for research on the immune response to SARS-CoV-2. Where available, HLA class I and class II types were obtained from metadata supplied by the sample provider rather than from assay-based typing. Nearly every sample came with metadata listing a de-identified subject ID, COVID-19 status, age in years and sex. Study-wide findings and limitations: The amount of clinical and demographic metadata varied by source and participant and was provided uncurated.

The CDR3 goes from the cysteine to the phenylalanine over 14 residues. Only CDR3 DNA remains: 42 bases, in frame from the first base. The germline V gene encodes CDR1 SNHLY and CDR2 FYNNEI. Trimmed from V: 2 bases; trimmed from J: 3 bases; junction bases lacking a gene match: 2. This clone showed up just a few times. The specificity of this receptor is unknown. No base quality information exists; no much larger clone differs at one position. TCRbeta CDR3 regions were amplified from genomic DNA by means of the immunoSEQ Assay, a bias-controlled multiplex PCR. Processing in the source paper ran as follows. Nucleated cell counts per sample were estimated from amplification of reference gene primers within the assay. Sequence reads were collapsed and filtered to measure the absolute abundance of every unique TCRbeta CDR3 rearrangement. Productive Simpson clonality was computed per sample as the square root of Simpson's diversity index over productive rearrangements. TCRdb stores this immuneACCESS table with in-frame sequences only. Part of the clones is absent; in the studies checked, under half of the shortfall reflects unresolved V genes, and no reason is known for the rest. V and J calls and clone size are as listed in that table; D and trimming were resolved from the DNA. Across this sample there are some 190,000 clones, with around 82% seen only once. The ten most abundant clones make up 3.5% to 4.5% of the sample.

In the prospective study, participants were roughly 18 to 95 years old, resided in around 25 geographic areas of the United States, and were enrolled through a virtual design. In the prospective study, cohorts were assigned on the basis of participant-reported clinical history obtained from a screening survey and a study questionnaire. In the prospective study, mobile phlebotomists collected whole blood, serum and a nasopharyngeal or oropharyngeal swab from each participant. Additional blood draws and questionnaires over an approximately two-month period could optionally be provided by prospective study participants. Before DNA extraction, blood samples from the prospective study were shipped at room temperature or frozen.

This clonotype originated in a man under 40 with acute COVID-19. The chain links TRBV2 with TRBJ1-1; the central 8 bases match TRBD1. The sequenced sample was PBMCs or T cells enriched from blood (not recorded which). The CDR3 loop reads CASSEQGAHTEAFF. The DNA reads TGTGCCAGCAGTGAACAGGGGGCCCACACTGAAGCTTTCTTT.